This TCR beta chain was captured in a study of spatial heterogeneity in lung cancer. On the study more broadly: Consistent detection of more beta-chain than alpha-chain sequences was observed. The study observed each unique TCR and UMI combination more than ten times on average in raw reads. Findings and caveats of the study: Circulating ubiquitous expanded tumor TCRs were observed more frequently at resection than at follow-up.

There are 16 residues in the CDR3. CDR1 is SGHTA, CDR2 FQGNSA, per germline. V lost 5 bases and J 1 base, leaving 17 bases between the germline ends. This clonotype was picked up many times. The antigen is not known. One entry per CDR3 protein results from TCRdb running MiXCR on the 5' RACE reads. Altogether roughly 10,000 distinct CDR3 sequences are present, around 3.5% being singletons, with the ten largest covering 50% to 60%. Described time point: sample taken at primary tumor resection. In each case, whole RNA from tumor, nontumor lung or frozen PBMC was sequenced unsorted. This chain connects TRBV7-2 to TRBJ2-5, with a tentative D call TRBD1 (5 bases). This clonotype was sampled from a female donor with early-stage non-small cell lung cancer. This material consisted of PBMCs, taken at surgery. The CDR3 sequence is CASSTDPWGRQETQYF. Here the CDR3 DNA reads TGTGCCAGCAGCACCGATCCCTGGGGCCGCCAAGAGACCCAGTACTTC.